This TCR beta chain is from a study of neurological immune-mediated disorders. The CDR3 totals 16 residues. V gave up 0 bases and J gave up 1 base, with 14 bases separating them. CDR1 DFQATT and CDR2 SNEGSKA come from the germline V gene (reference sequence). A single record per CDR3 protein comes from TCRdb applying MiXCR to the 5' RACE reads. The repertoire consists of 15,000 to 20,000 distinct CDR3 sequences, with about 22% occurring once and the leading ten covering 20% to 25%. This clonotype was counted at least ten times. The TCR originated in a man aged 50-60 years in good health. The chain employs TRBV20-1 and TRBJ2-3; D could derive from TRBD1 or TRBD2 (5 bases each). Material for sequencing was PBMCs. CDR3 sequence: CSARDRDPPRTDTQYF. CDR3 bases: TGCAGTGCTAGAGACCGGGACCCCCCGCGCACAGATACGCAGTATTTT.